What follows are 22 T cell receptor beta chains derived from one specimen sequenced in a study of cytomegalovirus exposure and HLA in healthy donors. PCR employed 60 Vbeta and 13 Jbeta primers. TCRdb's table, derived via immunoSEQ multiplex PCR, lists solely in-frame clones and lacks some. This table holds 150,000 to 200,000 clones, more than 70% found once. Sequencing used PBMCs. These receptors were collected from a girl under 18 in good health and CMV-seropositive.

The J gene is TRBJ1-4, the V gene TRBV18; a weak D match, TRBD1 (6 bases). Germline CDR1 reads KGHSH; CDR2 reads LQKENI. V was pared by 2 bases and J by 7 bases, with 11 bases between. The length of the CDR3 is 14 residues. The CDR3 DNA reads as TGTGCCAGCTCACCAGGGGGCGGTAGTGAAAAACTGTTTTTT. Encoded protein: CASSPGGGSEKLFF.

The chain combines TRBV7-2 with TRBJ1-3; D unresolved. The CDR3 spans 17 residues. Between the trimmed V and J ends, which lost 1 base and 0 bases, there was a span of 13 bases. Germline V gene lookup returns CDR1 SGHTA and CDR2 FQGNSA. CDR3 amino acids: CASSLEIPGSSGNTIYF. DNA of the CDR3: TGTGCCAGCAGCTTAGAAATCCCCGGTAGCTCTGGAAACACCATATATTTT. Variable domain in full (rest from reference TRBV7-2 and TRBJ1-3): GAGVSQSPSNKVTEKGKDVELRCDPISGHTALYWYRQSLGQGLEFLIYFQGNSAPDKSGLPSDRFSAERTGGSVSTLTIQRTQQEDSAVYLCASSLEIPGSSGNTIYFGEGSWLTVV.

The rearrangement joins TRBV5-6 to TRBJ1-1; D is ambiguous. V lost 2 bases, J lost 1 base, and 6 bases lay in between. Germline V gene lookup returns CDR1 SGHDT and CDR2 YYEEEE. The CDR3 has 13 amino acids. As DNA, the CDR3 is TGTGCCAGCAGCTTACGGAGGAACACTGAAGCTTTCTTT. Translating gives CASSLRRNTEAFF.

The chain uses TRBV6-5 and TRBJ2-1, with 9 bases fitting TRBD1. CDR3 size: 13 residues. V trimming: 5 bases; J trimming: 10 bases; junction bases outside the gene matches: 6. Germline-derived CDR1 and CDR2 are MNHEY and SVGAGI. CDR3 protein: CASSRQGGWEQFF. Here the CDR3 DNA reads TGTGCCAGCAGTAGACAGGGGGGGTGGGAGCAGTTCTTC.

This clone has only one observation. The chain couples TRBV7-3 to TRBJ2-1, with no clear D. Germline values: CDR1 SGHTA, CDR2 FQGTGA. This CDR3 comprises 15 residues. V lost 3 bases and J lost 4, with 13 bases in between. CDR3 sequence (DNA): TGTGCCAGCAGCTTGCTAGTCGCCCCTTACAATGAGCAGTTCTTC. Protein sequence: CASSLLVAPYNEQFF. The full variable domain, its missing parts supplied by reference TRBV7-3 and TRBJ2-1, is GAGVSQTPSNKVTEKGKYVELRCDPISGHTALYWYRQSLGQGPEFLIYFQGTGAADDSGLPNDRFFAVRPEGSVSTLKIQRTERGDSAVYLCASSLLVAPYNEQFFGPGTRLTVL.

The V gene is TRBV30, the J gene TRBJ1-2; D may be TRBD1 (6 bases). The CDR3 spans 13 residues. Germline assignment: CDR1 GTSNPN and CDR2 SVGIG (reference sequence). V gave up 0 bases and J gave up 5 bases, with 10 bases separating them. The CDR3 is CAWSVQGSYGYTF. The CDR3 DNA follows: TGTGCCTGGAGTGTTCAGGGGAGTTATGGCTACACCTTC. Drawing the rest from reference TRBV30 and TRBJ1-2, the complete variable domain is SQTIHQWPATLVQPVGSPLSLECTVEGTSNPNLYWYRQAAGRGLQLLFYSVGIGQISSEVPQNLSASRPQDRQFILSSKKLLLSDSGFYLCAWSVQGSYGYTFGSGTRLTVV.

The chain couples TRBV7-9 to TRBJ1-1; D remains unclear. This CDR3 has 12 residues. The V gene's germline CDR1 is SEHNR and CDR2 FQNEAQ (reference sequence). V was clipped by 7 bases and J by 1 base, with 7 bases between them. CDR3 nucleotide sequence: TGTGCCAGCACTTTTTCGAACACTGAAGCTTTCTTT. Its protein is CASTFSNTEAFF. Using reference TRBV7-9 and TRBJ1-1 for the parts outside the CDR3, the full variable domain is DTGVSQNPRHKITKRGQNVTFRCDPISEHNRLYWYRQTLGQGPEFLTYFQNEAQLEKSRLLSDRFSAERPKGSFSTLEIQRTEQGDSAMYLCASTFSNTEAFFGQGTRLTVV.

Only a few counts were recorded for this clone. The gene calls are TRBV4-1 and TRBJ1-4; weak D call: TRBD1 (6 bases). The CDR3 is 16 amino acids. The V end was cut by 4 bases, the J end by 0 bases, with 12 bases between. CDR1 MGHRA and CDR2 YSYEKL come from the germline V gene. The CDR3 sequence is CASSLRQAATNEKLFF. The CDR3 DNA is TGCGCCAGCAGCCTTCGACAGGCAGCAACTAATGAAAAACTGTTTTTT.

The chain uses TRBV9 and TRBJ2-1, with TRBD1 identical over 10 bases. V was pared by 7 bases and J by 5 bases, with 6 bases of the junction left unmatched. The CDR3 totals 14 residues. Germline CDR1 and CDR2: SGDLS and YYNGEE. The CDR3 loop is CASGGQGENNEQFF. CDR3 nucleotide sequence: TGTGCCAGCGGAGGACAGGGGGAAAACAATGAGCAGTTCTTC.

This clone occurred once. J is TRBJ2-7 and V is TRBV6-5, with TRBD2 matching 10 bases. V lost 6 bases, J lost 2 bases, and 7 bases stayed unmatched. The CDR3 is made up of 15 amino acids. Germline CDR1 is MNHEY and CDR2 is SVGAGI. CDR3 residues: CASRPYSGRTYEQYF. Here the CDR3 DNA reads TGTGCCAGCAGACCTTATAGCGGGAGGACCTACGAGCAGTACTTC.

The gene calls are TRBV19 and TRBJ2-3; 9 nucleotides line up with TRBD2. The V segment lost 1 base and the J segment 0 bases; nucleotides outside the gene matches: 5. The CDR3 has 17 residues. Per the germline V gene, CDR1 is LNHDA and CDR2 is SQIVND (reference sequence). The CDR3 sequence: CASSIGDSGRSTDTQYF. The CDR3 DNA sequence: TGTGCCAGTAGTATAGGGGATAGCGGGAGAAGCACAGATACGCAGTATTTT.

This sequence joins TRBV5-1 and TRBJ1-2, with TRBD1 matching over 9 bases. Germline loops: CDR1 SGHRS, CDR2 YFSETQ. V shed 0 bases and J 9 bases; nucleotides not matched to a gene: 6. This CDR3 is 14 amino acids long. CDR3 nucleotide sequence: TGCGCCAGCAGCTTGGACCCAGGACAGGGGAGCTACACCTTC. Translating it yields CASSLDPGQGSYTF.

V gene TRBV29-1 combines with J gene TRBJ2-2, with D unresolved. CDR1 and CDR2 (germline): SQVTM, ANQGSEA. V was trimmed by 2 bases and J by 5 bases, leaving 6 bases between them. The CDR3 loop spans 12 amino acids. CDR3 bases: TGCAGCGTTGAACGTAAAACCGGGGAGCTGTTTTTT. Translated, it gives CSVERKTGELFF.

This chain's CDR3 is CSVATGSRGYTF. For the CDR3, the DNA is TGCAGCGTAGCGACAGGTAGTCGGGGCTACACCTTC. V and J are TRBV29-1 and TRBJ1-2, with a weak D call TRBD1 (6 bases). Germline loops: CDR1 SQVTM, CDR2 ANQGSEA. This CDR3 spans 12 amino acids. V was cut by 6 bases and J by 8 bases, with 16 bases left in between.

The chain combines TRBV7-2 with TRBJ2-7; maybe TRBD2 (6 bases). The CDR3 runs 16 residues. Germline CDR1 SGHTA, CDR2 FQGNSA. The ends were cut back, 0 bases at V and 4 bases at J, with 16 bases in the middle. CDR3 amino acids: CASSLAGGPQGYEQYF. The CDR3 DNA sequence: TGTGCCAGCAGCTTAGCGGGAGGTCCCCAAGGGTACGAGCAGTACTTC.

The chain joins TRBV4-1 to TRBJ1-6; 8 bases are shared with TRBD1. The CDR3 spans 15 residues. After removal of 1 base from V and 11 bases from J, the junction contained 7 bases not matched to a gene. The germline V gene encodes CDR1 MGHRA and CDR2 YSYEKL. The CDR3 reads CASSQVGQGYPPLHF. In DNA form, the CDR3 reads TGCGCCAGCAGCCAAGTCGGACAGGGATATCCACCCCTCCACTTT.

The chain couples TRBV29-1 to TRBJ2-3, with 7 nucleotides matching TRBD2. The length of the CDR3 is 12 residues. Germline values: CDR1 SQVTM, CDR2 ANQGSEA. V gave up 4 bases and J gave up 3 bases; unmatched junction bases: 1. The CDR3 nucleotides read TGCAGCGTTGGCGGGGGTACAGATACGCAGTATTTT. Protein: CSVGGGTDTQYF.

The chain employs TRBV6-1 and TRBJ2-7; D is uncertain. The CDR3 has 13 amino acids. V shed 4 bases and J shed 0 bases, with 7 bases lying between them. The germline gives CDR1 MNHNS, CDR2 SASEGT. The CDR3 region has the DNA TGTGCCAGCAGTGTAACTTACTCCTACGAGCAGTACTTC. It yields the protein CASSVTYSYEQYF.

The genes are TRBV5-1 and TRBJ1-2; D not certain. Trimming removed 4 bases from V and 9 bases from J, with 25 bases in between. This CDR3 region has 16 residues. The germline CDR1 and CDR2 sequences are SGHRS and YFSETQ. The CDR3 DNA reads TGCGCCAGCAGCCCTCTCACCCTGTCCTCCACGGGAAGCTACACCTTC. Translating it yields CASSPLTLSSTGSYTF.

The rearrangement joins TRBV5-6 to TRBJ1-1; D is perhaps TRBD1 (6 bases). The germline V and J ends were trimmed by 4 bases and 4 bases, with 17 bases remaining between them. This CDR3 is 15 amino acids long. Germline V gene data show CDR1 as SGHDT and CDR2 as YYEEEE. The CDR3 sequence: CASSPHRGASTEAFF. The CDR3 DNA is TGTGCCAGCAGCCCCCACCGGGGGGCGAGCACTGAAGCTTTCTTT.

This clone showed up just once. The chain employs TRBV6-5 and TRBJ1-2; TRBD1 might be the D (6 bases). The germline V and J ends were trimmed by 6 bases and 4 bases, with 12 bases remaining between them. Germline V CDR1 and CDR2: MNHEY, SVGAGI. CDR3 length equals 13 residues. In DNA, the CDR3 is TGTGCCAGCAGCCAAGGACAGCGCTATGGCTACACCTTC. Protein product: CASSQGQRYGYTF.

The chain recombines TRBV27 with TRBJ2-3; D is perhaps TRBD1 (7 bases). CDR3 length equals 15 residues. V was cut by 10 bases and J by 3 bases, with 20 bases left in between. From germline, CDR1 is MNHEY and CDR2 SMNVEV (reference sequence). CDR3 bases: TGTGCCACTTACGATGCGACAGGGAGGACAGATACGCAGTATTTT. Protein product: CATYDATGRTDTQYF.